A single sample gave rise to the 13 T cell receptor beta chains below, sequenced in a study of a mutant IDH1 vaccine in newly diagnosed glioma. Only in-frame clones appear in the TCRdb table, and some are missing; sequencing was by immunoSEQ multiplex PCR. The sample gives about 24,000 clones, 65% to 80% of which show up once; approximately 8% is in the top ten. These receptors have no identified antigens. The time point: week 11, during vaccination. Mutant IDH1 20-mer peptide, at 300 ug, made up each vaccine dose, with topical imiquimod. The sample consisted of PBMCs, taken from a glioma patient whose treatment included an IDH1 peptide vaccine. These receptors came from a man between 40 and 49 years old with glioma.

The gene calls are TRBV30 and TRBJ2-1; 11 positions agree with TRBD2. Germline lookup yields CDR1 GTSNPN and CDR2 SVGIG (reference sequence). There are 17 residues in the CDR3. After removal of 3 bases from V and 16 bases from J, the junction contained 23 bases not matched to a gene. CDR3 DNA: TGTGCCTGGAGGAACAAGGGCAGGTCTAGCGGGAGGCCCTTGAATTTCTTC. The encoded protein is CAWRNKGRSSGRPLNFF.

The chain recombines TRBV5-4 with TRBJ2-5, with a tentative D call TRBD1 (7 bases). Trimming cost V 2 bases and J 3 bases, with 11 bases left between them. This CDR3 has 14 residues. Germline V gene lookup returns CDR1 SGHNT and CDR2 YYREEE (reference sequence). CDR3 coding DNA: TGTGCCAGCAGCTTCAGGGGGACTGAAGAGACCCAGTACTTC. Protein sequence: CASSFRGTEETQYF.

This chain connects TRBV6-5 to TRBJ2-2; TRBD2 matches 7 bases. This CDR3 contains 16 residues. The ends lost 4 bases at V and 3 bases at J; junction bases unmatched: 8. CDR1 is MNHEY, CDR2 SVGAGI, per germline. The DNA of the CDR3 is TGTGCCAGCAGTTCCCCCGGGAGGAAGGACACCGGGGAGCTGTTTTTT. Encoded protein: CASSSPGRKDTGELFF.

J is TRBJ2-6 and V is TRBV10-3, with 7 positions matching TRBD1. J lost 1 base, V lost 10 bases, and 10 bases had no gene match. The CDR3 is 16 residues long. The germline V gene encodes CDR1 ENHRY and CDR2 SYGVKD. The CDR3 nucleotides are TGTGCCACCTTCGACCGGGACAGTTCTGGGGCCAACGTCCTGACTTTC. Translation: CATFDRDSSGANVLTF.

The sample holds a few counts of this clone. V gene TRBV5-1 combines with J gene TRBJ1-6, with D unclear. With 0 bases removed from V and 5 bases from J, the gap between germline ends came to 12 bases. The CDR3 loop spans 16 amino acids. Germline CDR1 reads SGHRS; CDR2 reads YFSETQ. The CDR3 DNA reads as TGCGCCAGCAGCTTGGCAGCAGGCGACGATAATTCACCCCTCCACTTT. Translating it yields CASSLAAGDDNSPLHF.

This chain joins TRBV21-1 and TRBJ2-7; TRBD1, the table's D call, lacks a check against the DNA. TRBV21-1 is assigned pseudogene status. CDR3 length equals 21 residues. This CDR3 is CASSKDQPFGTGGRMDREQYF. CDR3 in DNA: TGTGCCAGCAGCAAAGATCAACCCTTCGGGACAGGGGGCCGAATGGATCGGGAGCAGTACTTC.

The J gene is TRBJ2-5, the V gene TRBV10-2; TRBD1 might be the D (6 bases). Germline V lookup: CDR1 WSHSY, CDR2 SAAADI. The CDR3 loop spans 12 amino acids. Deletions cut 6 bases from V and 4 bases from J, with 9 bases between. This CDR3 is CASSRGRETQYF. The CDR3, as DNA: TGCGCCAGCAGCAGGGGTAGAGAGACCCAGTACTTC.

This clone came up once. This chain links TRBV11-3 with TRBJ2-1; D might be TRBD1 or TRBD2, each matching 5 bases. Germline CDR1 is SGHNT and CDR2 is YENEEA. The CDR3 length is 16 residues. V gave up 5 bases and J gave up 6 bases, with 20 bases separating them. The CDR3: CASSPLGNTGTNEQFF. CDR3 DNA sequence: TGTGCCAGCAGCCCCTTAGGGAACACGGGGACCAATGAGCAGTTCTTC. Using reference TRBV11-3 and TRBJ2-1 for the parts outside the CDR3, the full variable domain is EAGVVQSPRYKIIEKKQPVAFWCNPISGHNTLYWYLQNLGQGPELLIRYENEEAVDDSQLPKDRFSAERLKGVDSTLKIQPAELGDSAVYLCASSPLGNTGTNEQFFGPGTRLTVL.

CDR3 amino acids: CASGGISGANVLTF. The DNA for the CDR3 is TGTGCCTCGGGGGGGATTTCTGGGGCCAACGTCCTGACTTTC. The chain joins TRBV30 to TRBJ2-6; 8 bases map to TRBD2. Trimming cost V 7 bases and J 1 base; bases outside gene matches: 3. The CDR3 spans 14 residues. Germline-derived CDR1 and CDR2 are GTSNPN and SVGIG (reference sequence).

The rearrangement links TRBV30 to TRBJ2-2; D gene ambiguous. Per the germline V gene, CDR1 is GTSNPN and CDR2 is SVGIG (reference sequence). V lost 0 bases and J lost 4, with 6 bases in between. The CDR3 contains 13 residues. The CDR3 coding sequence is TGTGCCTGGAGTGTACAAGGCACCGGGGAGCTGTTTTTT. Protein sequence: CAWSVQGTGELFF.

This clone was counted a few times. The chain carries TRBV13 and TRBJ2-3; the D is unclear. V was clipped by 0 bases and J by 4 bases, with 14 bases between them. Germline CDR1 reads PRHDT; CDR2 reads FYEKMQ (reference sequence). This CDR3 comprises 16 residues. In nucleotides, the CDR3 is TGTGCCAGCAGCTTAGGCGGTGGCAGTAGGGCAGATACGCAGTATTTT. Translation: CASSLGGGSRADTQYF. Supplemented by reference TRBV13 and TRBJ2-3, the full variable domain reads AAGVIQSPRHLIKEKRETATLKCYPIPRHDTVYWYQQGPGQDPQFLISFYEKMQSDKGSIPDRFSAQQFSDYHSELNMSSLELGDSALYFCASSLGGGSRADTQYFGPGTRLTVL.

The V call is TRBV7-7, the J call TRBJ2-1, with TRBD2 identical over 7 bases. This CDR3 region has 16 residues. Per the germline V gene, CDR1 is SSHAT and CDR2 is FNYEAQ (reference sequence). Trimming at V came to 2 bases and at J to 0 bases, leaving 4 bases not matched to a gene. The CDR3 here is CASSLSLAASYNEQFF. DNA of the CDR3: TGTGCCAGCAGCTTAAGCCTAGCGGCCTCCTACAATGAGCAGTTCTTC.

The chain links TRBV5-1 to TRBJ2-7; D not resolved. Germline CDR1 reads SGHRS; CDR2 reads YFSETQ. The CDR3 length is 13 residues. V was cut by 4 bases and J by 3 bases, with 11 bases left in between. This chain's CDR3 is CASSPTPLYEQYF. The CDR3, as DNA: TGCGCCAGCAGCCCTACCCCCCTCTACGAGCAGTACTTC.